This is a list of T cell receptor beta chains from one sample in a study of blood T cell repertoires in COVID-19. Here immunoSEQ multiplex PCR was the method, and the copy in TCRdb shows in-frame clones only, minus some. Here the sample spans 220,000 or so clones, 85% to 90% being singletons. The sample consisted of PBMCs or T cells enriched from blood (not recorded which). All receptors come from a woman aged 18-29 years in a cohort exposed to, infected with or recovered from COVID-19 (not recorded which). Both conserved end residues are part of each CDR3. Each record gives: V gene, clone size, D gene, J gene, CDR3 DNA, CDR3 protein. The D gene is left open where the match is weak. Clone sizes are given selectively: once, few, many, or a class where the clone is expanded.

TRBV9	NA	NA	TRBJ2-6	TGTGCCAGCAGCGTAGACACTAGGTCTGGGGCCAACGTCCTGACTTTC	CASSVDTRSGANVLTF
TRBV19	NA	TRBD2	TRBJ2-2	TGTGCCAGTGGGGTACTAGCGGCGGGCACCGGGGAGCTGTTTTTT	CASGVLAAGTGELFF
TRBV15	NA	NA	TRBJ1-3	TGTGCCACCAGTCGGGAGGGCGCCGGAAACACCATATATTTT	CATSREGAGNTIYF
TRBV9	once	NA	TRBJ2-7	TGTGCCAGCAGCGTTTCCACAAGCTCCTACGAGCAGTACTTC	CASSVSTSSYEQYF
TRBV9	NA	NA	TRBJ1-1	TGTGCCAGCAGCGTGGGGGCTAAGGGCCGGGGAGCTTTCTTT	CASSVGAKGRGAFF
TRBV19	NA	NA	TRBJ1-2	TGTGCCAGTACTCCCCAGTCCCTCACCCTCTATGGCTACACCTTC	CASTPQSLTLYGYTF
TRBV2	NA	TRBD1	TRBJ1-5	TGTGCCAGCAGTGGACAGGGGTCGGCTTCAGGTCAGCCCCAGCATTTT	CASSGQGSASGQPQHF
TRBV27	NA	NA	TRBJ1-5	TGTGCCAGCAGTTTATCGGAGGGAAATCAGCCCCAGCATTTT	CASSLSEGNQPQHF
TRBV7-3	NA	NA	TRBJ1-3	TGTGCCAGCAGCTACGCCGGGAACTCTGGAAACACCATATATTTT	CASSYAGNSGNTIYF
TRBV18	few	TRBD2	TRBJ2-7	TGTGCCAGCTCACCTGGACTAGGGCGGGACGAGCAGTACTTC	CASSPGLGRDEQYF
TRBV15	NA	NA	TRBJ2-7	TGTGCCACCAGCAGCCGACTTGGCGGGCGGGGTGGGGTCTACGAGCAGTACTTC	CATSSRLGGRGGVYEQYF
TRBV4-1	NA	TRBD2	TRBJ2-1	TGCGCCAGCAGCCAAGACCCTAGCGGGAGTAATGAGCAGTTCTTC	CASSQDPSGSNEQFF
TRBV3-1/TRBV3-2	once	NA	TRBJ2-1	TGTGCCAGCAGCCAAATCCCAGGGGACAATGAGCAGTTCTTC	CASSQIPGDNEQFF
TRBV11-2	NA	TRBD2	TRBJ2-7	TGTGCCAGCAGCTTAGATCCGGGAGGACTCAACTACGAGCAGTACTTC	CASSLDPGGLNYEQYF
TRBV16	NA	NA	TRBJ1-1	TGTGCCAGCAGCGAGAGAAGGGGATCTGAAGCTTTCTTT	CASSERRGSEAFF
TRBV7-8	NA	TRBD2	TRBJ2-1	TGTGCCAGCAGCTTAGTTCTAGCGGGATTGGATGAGCAGTTCTTC	CASSLVLAGLDEQFF
TRBV2	NA	NA	TRBJ1-2	TGTGCCAGTGGGGAGTCTAGCTATGGCTACACCTTC	CASGESSYGYTF
TRBV24-1	NA	NA	TRBJ1-1	TGTGCCACCGGGGGGGACGGGAACACTGAAGCTTTCTTT	CATGGDGNTEAFF
TRBV9	NA	TRBD2	TRBJ2-1	TGTGCCAGCAGCCCCGGGGGGAGCGGCTCCTACAATGAGCAGTTCTTC	CASSPGGSGSYNEQFF
TRBV5-1	NA	NA	TRBJ2-3	TGCGCCAGCAGCTTACACCACACGACAGGTGATACGCAGTATTTT	CASSLHHTTGDTQYF
TRBV11-3	NA	TRBD1	TRBJ1-2	TGTGCCAGCAGCCTCTCCACAGGGGGGGAAGGCTACACCTTC	CASSLSTGGEGYTF
TRBV11-2	NA	NA	TRBJ2-2	TGTGCCAGCAGCTTGGGACACCCCTCGGGCACCGGGGAGCTGTTTTTT	CASSLGHPSGTGELFF
TRBV4-2	few	NA	TRBJ2-7	TGTGCCAGCAGCCAAGATGGCGGGGGCCTTCGGAATTTC	CASSQDGGGLRNF
TRBV2	NA	NA	TRBJ2-2	TGTGCCGCCCGGTACGCCGGGGAGCTGTTTTTT	CAARYAGELFF
TRBV12-5	NA	NA	TRBJ1-2	TGTGCTAGTGGTCATCAGGGCTATGGCTACACCTTC	CASGHQGYGYTF
TRBV7-8	NA	TRBD1	TRBJ1-2	TGTGCCAGCAGCCCAGGGGGTGACGGCTACACCTTC	CASSPGGDGYTF